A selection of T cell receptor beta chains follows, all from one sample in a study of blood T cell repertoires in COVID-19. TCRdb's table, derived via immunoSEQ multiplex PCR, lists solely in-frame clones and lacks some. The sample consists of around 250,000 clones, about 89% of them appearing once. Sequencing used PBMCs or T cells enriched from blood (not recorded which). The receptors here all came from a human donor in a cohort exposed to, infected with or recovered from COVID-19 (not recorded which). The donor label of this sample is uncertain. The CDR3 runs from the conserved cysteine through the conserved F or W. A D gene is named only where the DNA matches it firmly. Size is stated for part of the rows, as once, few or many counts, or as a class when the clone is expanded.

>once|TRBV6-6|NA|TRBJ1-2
CASGSSQVGLGYTF
TGTGCCAGCGGTTCATCGCAGGTGGGGCTTGGCTACACCTTC
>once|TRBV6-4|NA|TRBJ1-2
CASSPSRGCGYTF
TGTGCCAGCAGCCCCTCCAGGGGTTGCGGCTACACCTTC
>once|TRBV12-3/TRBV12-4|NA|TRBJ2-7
CASSLLAVGEQYF
TGTGCCAGCAGTTTATTAGCAGTGGGCGAGCAGTACTTC
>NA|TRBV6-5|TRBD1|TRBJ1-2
CASSWTGGNGYTF
TGTGCCAGCAGTTGGACAGGGGGCAATGGCTACACCTTC
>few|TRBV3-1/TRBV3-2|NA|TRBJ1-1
CASSLGGTNTEAFF
TGTGCCAGCAGCTTAGGGGGAACTAACACTGAAGCTTTCTTT
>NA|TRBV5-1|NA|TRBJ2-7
CASSLRDNEQYF
TGCGCCAGCAGCTTGCGAGACAACGAGCAGTACTTC
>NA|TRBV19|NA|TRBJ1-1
CASSLFTGTEAFF
TGTGCCAGTAGCCTTTTCACAGGGACTGAAGCTTTCTTT
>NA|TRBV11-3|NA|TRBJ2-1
CASSPTGTTYNEQFF
TGTGCCAGCAGCCCAACAGGGACCACCTACAATGAGCAGTTCTTC
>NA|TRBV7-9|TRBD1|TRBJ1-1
CASSQQEGARTEAFF
TGTGCCAGCAGCCAGCAAGAGGGGGCGAGGACTGAAGCTTTCTTT
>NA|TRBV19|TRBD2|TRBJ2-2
CASSVGGARTGELFF
TGTGCCAGTAGCGTCGGGGGGGCGCGAACCGGGGAGCTGTTTTTT
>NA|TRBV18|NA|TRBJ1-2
CASSEGAGHGYTF
TGTGCCAGCTCAGAAGGGGCCGGACATGGCTACACCTTC
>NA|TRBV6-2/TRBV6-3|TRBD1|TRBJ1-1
CASSYSLRQGGTEAFF
TGTGCCAGCAGTTACTCGCTGAGACAGGGCGGCACTGAAGCTTTCTTT
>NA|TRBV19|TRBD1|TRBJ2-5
CASSNWGTGEEETQYF
TGTGCCAGTAGTAATTGGGGGACAGGGGAGGAAGAGACCCAGTACTTC
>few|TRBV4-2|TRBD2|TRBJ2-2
CASSQDPSGGAGELFF
TGTGCCAGCAGCCAAGATCCTAGCGGGGGGGCCGGGGAGCTGTTTTTT
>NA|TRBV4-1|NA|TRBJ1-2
CASSLYTQGSYGYTF
TGCGCCAGCAGCCTTTACACCCAGGGGAGCTATGGCTACACCTTC
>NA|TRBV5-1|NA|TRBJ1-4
CASSLAASATNEKLFF
TGCGCCAGCAGCTTGGCTGCCAGCGCAACTAATGAAAAACTGTTTTTT
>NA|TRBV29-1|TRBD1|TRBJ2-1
CSSTSGTVDEQFF
TGCAGCTCAACTTCCGGGACAGTCGACGAGCAGTTCTTC
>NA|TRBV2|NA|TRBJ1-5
CASSRGSRQPQHF
TGTGCCAGCAGTCGGGGGAGTCGCCAGCCCCAGCATTTT
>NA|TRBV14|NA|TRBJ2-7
CASSQEPGSYEQYF
TGTGCCAGCAGCCAAGAGCCGGGCTCCTACGAGCAGTACTTC
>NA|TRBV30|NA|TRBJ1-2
CAWHRTLEGYGYTF
TGTGCCTGGCACCGGACGTTAGAGGGCTATGGCTACACCTTC
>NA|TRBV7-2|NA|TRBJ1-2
CAGSSPAGGSYTF
TGTGCCGGCAGCAGCCCGGCAGGAGGAAGCTACACCTTC
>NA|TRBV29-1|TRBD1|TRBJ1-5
CSVVSGQSPNQPQHF
TGCAGCGTGGTCTCGGGACAGAGCCCCAATCAGCCCCAGCATTTT
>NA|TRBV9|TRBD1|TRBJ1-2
CASSRTGSNYGYTF
TGTGCCAGCAGTCGGACAGGGTCGAACTATGGCTACACCTTC